This paragraph reports one TCR beta chain. No antigen is known for it. The entry originates in a study of OX40 agonist ivuxolimab in advanced cancers. About the research overall: The treatment was a fully human IgG2 OX40 agonist, ivuxolimab.

Germline V gives CDR1 MNHEY, CDR2 SMNVEV (reference sequence). V lost 4 bases, J lost 10 bases, and 17 bases lay in between. CDR3 length: 14 residues. Libraries were prepared by immunoSEQ multiplex PCR; TCRdb keeps only in-frame clonotypes and omits some of them. The sample shows 39,000 or so clones, 80% to 90% of them seen only once. Study conclusions and caveats: Dose levels from 0.1 to 3.0 mg/kg saw CD4+ and CD8+ blood T cells expand clonally by week 6. The study found among the lowest clonal expansion in partial responders at 0.1-3.0 mg/kg.

With baseline, cycle 4 day 1, and cycle 7 day 1 as timepoints, blood was sampled. The rearrangement joins TRBV27 to TRBJ2-1; D may match TRBD1 or TRBD2 (5 bases each). This sample comprised CD4+ or CD8+ T cells sorted from blood, obtained in a trial of the OX40 agonist ivuxolimab. The source is an adult with an advanced solid tumor such as melanoma, head and neck, liver or kidney cancer. The CDR3 protein is CASSSGIPGREQFF. The CDR3 DNA follows: TGTGCCAGCAGTTCCGGGATTCCGGGACGGGAGCAGTTCTTC.